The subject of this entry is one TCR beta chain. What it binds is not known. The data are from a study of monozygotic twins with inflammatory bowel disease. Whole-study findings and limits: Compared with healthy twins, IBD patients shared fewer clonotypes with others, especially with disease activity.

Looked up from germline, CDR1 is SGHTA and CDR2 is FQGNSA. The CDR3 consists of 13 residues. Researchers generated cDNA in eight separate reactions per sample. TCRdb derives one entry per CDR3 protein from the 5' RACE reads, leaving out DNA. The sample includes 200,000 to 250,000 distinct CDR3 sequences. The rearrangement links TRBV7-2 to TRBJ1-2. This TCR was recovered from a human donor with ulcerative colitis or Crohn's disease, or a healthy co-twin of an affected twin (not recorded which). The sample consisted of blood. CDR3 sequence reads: CASSLGINYGYTF. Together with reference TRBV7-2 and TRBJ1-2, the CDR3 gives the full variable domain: GAGVSQSPSNKVTEKGKDVELRCDPISGHTALYWYRQSLGQGLEFLIYFQGNSAPDKSGLPSDRFSAERTGGSVSTLTIQRTQQEDSAVYLCASSLGINYGYTFGSGTRLTVV.